This T cell receptor beta chain was observed in a study of spatial heterogeneity in lung cancer. Looking at the study overall: Mean representation of each unique TCR and UMI combination in the raw reads exceeded ten occurrences.

The table lists this clonotype with a few counts. Antigen: not known. Overall study findings and caveats: Blood contained ubiquitous expanded tumor TCRs more at resection than at follow-up.

Specified time point: sample taken at primary tumor resection. Unsorted whole RNA of tumor, nontumor lung or frozen PBMC was sequenced. Samples came from some 73 TRACERx patients with untreated early-stage lung cancer. TCRdb re-analysed the 5' RACE reads in MiXCR, keeping a single row per CDR3 protein. The sample consists of some 37,000 distinct CDR3 sequences, 7.5% of them appearing once. The V and J ends lost 4 bases and 4 bases, in that order; junction bases with no gene match: 9. The CDR3 is 17 residues long. CDR1 is KGHDR, CDR2 SFDVKD, per germline. The sequenced sample was PBMCs, obtained at surgery. This chain connects TRBV24-1 to TRBJ2-2, with 9 bases fitting TRBD1. The receptor's source is a male donor with early-stage non-small cell lung cancer. The CDR3 region has the DNA TGTGCCACCAGTGACCCGGACAGGGGTGCGAGCACCGGGGAGCTGTTTTTT. As protein: CATSDPDRGASTGELFF.